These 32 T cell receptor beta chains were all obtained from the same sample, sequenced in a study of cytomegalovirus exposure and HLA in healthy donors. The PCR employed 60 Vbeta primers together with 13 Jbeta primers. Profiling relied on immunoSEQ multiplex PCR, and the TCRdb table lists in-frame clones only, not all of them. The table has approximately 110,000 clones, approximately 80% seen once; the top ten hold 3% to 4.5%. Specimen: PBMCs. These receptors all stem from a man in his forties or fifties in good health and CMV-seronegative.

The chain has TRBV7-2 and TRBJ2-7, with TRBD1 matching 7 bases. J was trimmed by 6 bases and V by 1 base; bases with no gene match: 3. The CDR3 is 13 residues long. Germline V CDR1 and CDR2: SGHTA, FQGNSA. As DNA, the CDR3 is TGTGCCAGCAGCTTAGAACAGGGGCTCGAGCAGTACTTC. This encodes CASSLEQGLEQYF.

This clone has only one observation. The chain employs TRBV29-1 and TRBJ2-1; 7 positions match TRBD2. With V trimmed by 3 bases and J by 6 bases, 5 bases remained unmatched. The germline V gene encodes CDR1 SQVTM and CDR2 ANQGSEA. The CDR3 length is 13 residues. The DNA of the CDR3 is TGCAGCGTTGAGTTGGGGACTATCAATGAGCAGTTCTTC. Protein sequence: CSVELGTINEQFF.

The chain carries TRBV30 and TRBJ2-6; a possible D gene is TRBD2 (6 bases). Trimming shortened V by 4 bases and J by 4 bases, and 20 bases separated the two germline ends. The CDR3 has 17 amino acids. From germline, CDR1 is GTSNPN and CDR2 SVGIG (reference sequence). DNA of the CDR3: TGTGCCTGGAAAGGGGTCGGGGGACTCCCCGGGGCCAACGTCCTGACTTTC. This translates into CAWKGVGGLPGANVLTF. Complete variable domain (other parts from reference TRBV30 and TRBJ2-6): SQTIHQWPATLVQPVGSPLSLECTVEGTSNPNLYWYRQAAGRGLQLLFYSVGIGQISSEVPQNLSASRPQDRQFILSSKKLLLSDSGFYLCAWKGVGGLPGANVLTFGAGSRLTVL.

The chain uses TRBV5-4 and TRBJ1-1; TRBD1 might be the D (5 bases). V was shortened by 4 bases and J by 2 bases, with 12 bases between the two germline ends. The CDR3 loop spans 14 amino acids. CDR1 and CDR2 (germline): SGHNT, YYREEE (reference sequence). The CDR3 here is CASSRGQGNTEAFF. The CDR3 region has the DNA TGTGCCAGCAGCCGAGGCCAGGGAAACACTGAAGCTTTCTTT.

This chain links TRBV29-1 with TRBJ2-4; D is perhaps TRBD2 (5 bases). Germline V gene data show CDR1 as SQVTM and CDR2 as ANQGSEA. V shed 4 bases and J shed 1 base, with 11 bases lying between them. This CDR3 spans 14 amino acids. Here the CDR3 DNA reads TGCAGCGTTGCAGAGACTATGGCCAAAAACATTCAGTACTTC. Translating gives CSVAETMAKNIQYF.

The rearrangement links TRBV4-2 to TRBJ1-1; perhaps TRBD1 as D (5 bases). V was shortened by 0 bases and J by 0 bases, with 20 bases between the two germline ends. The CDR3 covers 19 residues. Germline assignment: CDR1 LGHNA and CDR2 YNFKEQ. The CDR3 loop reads CASSQDRYAQAGMNTEAFF. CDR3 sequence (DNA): TGTGCCAGCAGCCAAGATCGGTATGCACAGGCCGGTATGAACACTGAAGCTTTCTTT.

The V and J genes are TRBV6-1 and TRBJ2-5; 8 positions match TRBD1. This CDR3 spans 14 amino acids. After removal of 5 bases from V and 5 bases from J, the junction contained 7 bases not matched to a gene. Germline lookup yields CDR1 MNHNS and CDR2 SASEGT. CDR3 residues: CASSPDRAGETQYF. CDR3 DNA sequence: TGTGCCAGCAGTCCGGACAGGGCGGGCGAGACCCAGTACTTC.

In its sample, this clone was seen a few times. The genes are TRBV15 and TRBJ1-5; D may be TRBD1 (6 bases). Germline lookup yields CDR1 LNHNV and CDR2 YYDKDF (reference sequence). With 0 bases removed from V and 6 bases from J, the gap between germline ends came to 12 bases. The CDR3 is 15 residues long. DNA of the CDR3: TGTGCCACCAGCAGAGATGTGGGGGCCGTTCAGCCCCAGCATTTT. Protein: CATSRDVGAVQPQHF.

The CDR3 bases are TGTGCCAGCAGCTTATTGCAGGATCAGCCCCAGCATTTT. Amino acid sequence: CASSLLQDQPQHF. This rearrangement joins TRBV7-8 to TRBJ1-5; no firm D call. Germline V gives CDR1 SGHVS, CDR2 FQNEAQ. The V end lost 2 bases, the J end lost 5 bases, and 7 bases lay between the germline ends. The CDR3 loop spans 13 amino acids.

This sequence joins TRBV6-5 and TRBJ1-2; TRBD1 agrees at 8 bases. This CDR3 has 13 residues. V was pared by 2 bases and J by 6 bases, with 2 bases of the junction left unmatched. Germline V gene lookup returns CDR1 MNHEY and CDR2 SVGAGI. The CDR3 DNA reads TGTGCCAGCAGTTACATACAGGGGGATGGCTACACCTTC. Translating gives CASSYIQGDGYTF.

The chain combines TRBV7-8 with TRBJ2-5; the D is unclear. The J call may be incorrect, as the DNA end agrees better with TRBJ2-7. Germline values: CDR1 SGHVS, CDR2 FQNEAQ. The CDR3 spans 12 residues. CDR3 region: CASSSGPYEQYF. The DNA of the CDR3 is TGTGCCAGCAGCTCGGGTCCCTACGAGCAGTACTTC.

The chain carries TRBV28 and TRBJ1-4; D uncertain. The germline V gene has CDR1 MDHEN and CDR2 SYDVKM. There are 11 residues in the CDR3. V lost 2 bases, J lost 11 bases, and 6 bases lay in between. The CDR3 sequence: CASSLELKLFF. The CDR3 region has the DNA TGTGCCAGCAGTTTAGAGTTGAAACTGTTTTTT.

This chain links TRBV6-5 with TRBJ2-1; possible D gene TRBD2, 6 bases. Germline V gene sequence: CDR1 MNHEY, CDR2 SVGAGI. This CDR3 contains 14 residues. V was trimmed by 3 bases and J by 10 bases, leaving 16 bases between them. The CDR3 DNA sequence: TGTGCCAGCAGTTATGGGCGGAGGGGTGGGGAGCAGTTCTTC. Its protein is CASSYGRRGGEQFF.

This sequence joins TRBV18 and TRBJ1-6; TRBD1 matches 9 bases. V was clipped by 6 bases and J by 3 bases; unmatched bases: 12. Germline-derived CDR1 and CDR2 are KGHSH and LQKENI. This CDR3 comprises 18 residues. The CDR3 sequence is CASSPGQGNIVYNSPLHF. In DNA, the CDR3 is TGTGCCAGCTCCCCAGGACAGGGGAATATCGTCTATAATTCACCCCTCCACTTT.

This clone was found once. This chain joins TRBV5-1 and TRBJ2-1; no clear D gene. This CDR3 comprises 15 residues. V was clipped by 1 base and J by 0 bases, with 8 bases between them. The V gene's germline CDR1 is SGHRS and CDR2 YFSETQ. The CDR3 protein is CASSLSPNSYNEQFF. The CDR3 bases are TGCGCCAGCAGCTTGTCTCCTAACTCCTACAATGAGCAGTTCTTC.

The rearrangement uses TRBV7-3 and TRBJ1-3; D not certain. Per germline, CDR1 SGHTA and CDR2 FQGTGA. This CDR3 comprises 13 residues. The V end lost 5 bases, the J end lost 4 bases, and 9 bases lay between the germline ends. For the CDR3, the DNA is TGTGCCAGCAGCCCGACACGGGGAAACACCATATATTTT. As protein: CASSPTRGNTIYF.

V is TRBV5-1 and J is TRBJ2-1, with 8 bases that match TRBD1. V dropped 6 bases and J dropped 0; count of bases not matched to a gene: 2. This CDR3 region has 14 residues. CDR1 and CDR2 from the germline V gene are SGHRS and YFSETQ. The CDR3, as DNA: TGCGCCAGCACCGGACAGGGCTCCTACAATGAGCAGTTCTTC. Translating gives CASTGQGSYNEQFF.

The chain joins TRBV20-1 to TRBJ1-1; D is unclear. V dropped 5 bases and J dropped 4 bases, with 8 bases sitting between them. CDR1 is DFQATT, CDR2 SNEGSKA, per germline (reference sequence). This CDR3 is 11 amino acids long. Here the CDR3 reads CSARSFTEAFF. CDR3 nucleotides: TGCAGTGCTCGGAGTTTCACTGAAGCTTTCTTT.

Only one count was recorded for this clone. The CDR3 sequence is CASSFEGTGAIQYF. The DNA of the CDR3 is TGTGCCAGCAGCTTCGAAGGGACAGGCGCCATTCAGTACTTC. The gene calls are TRBV7-9 and TRBJ2-4; 8 nucleotides agree with TRBD1. After removal of 3 bases from V and 9 bases from J, the junction contained 7 bases not matched to a gene. This CDR3 has 14 amino acids. Germline assignment: CDR1 SEHNR and CDR2 FQNEAQ (reference sequence).

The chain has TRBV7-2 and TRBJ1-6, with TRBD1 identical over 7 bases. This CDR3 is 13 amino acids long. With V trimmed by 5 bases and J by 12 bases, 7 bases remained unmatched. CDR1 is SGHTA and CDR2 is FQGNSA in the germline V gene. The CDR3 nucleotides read TGTGCCAGCAGCCACGGGACAGCGGAACCCCTCCACTTT. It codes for CASSHGTAEPLHF. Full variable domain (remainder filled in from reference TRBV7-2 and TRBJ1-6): GAGVSQSPSNKVTEKGKDVELRCDPISGHTALYWYRQSLGQGLEFLIYFQGNSAPDKSGLPSDRFSAERTGGSVSTLTIQRTQQEDSAVYLCASSHGTAEPLHFGNGTRLTVT.

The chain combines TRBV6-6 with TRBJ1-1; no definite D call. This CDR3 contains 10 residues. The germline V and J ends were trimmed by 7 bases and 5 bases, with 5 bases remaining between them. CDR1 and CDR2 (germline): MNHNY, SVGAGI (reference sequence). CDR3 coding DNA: TGTGCCAGCACGGAGACTGAAGCTTTCTTT. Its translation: CASTETEAFF.

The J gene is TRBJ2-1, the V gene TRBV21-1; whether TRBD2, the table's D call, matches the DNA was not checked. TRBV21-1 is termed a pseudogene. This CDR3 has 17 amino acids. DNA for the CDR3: TGTGCCAGCAGCAAACCGTCCGGGACTAGCTTCTACAATGAGCAGTTCTTC. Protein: CASSKPSGTSFYNEQFF.

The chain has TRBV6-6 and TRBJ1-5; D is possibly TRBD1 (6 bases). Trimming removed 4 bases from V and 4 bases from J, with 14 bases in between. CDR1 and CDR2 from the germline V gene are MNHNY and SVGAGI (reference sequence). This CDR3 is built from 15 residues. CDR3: CASSSTLQGNQPQHF. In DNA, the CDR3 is TGTGCCAGCAGTTCCACCCTTCAGGGGAATCAGCCCCAGCATTTT.

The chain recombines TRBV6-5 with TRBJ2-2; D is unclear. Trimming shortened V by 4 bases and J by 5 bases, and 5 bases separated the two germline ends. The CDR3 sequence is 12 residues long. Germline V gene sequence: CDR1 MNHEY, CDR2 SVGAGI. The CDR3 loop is CASSFQTGELFF. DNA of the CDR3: TGTGCCAGCAGTTTTCAGACCGGGGAGCTGTTTTTT.

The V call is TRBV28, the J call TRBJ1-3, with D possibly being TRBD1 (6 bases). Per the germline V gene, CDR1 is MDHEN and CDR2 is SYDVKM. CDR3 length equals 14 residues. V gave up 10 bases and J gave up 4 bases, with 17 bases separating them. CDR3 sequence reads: CATSPTGMGNTIYF. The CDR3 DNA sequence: TGTGCCACCTCTCCTACAGGGATGGGAAACACCATATATTTT. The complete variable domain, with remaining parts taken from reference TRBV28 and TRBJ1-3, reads DVKVTQSSRYLVKRTGEKVFLECVQDMDHENMFWYRQDPGLGLRLIYFSYDVKMKEKGDIPEGYSVSREKKERFSLILESASTNQTSMYLCATSPTGMGNTIYFGEGSWLTVV.

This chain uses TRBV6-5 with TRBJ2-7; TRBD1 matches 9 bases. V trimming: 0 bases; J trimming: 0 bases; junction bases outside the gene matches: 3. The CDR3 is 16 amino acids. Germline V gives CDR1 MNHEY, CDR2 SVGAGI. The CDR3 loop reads CASSYSRTGDSYEQYF. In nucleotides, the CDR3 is TGTGCCAGCAGTTACTCTCGGACAGGGGACTCCTACGAGCAGTACTTC.

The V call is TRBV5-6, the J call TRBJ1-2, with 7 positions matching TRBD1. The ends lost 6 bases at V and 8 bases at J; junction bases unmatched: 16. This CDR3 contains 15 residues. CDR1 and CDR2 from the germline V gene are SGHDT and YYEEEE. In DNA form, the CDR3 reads TGTGCCAGCACAAAACGGACAGGATGGGCTATGGGCTACACCTTC. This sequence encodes CASTKRTGWAMGYTF.

The CDR3 DNA sequence: TGTGCCAGCAGTTTGGACAGGGGGCAGCGGGAGCTGTTTTTT. Its translation: CASSLDRGQRELFF. The chain employs TRBV6-5 and TRBJ2-2; 11 bases match TRBD1. CDR1 is MNHEY, CDR2 SVGAGI, per germline. CDR3 length: 14 residues. The ends lost 4 bases at V and 9 bases at J; junction bases unmatched: 4.

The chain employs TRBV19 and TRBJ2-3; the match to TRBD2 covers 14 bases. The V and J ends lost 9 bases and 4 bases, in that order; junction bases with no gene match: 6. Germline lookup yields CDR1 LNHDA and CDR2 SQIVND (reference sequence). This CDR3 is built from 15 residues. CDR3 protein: CASGLAGGRADTQYF. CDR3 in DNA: TGTGCCAGCGGACTAGCGGGGGGACGGGCAGATACGCAGTATTTT.

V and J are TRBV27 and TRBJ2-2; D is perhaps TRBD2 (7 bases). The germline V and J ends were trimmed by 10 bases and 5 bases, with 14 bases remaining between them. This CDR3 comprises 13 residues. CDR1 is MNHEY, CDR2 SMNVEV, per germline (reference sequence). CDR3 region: CATLRGLTGELFF. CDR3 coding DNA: TGTGCCACCCTGCGGGGGCTGACCGGGGAGCTGTTTTTT.

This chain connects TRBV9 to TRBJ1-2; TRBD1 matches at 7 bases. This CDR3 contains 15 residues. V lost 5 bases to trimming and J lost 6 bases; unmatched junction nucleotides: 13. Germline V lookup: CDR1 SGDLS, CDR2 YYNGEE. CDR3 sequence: CASSVYIGGADGYTF. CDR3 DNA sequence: TGTGCCAGCAGTGTTTACATAGGGGGCGCGGATGGCTACACCTTC.

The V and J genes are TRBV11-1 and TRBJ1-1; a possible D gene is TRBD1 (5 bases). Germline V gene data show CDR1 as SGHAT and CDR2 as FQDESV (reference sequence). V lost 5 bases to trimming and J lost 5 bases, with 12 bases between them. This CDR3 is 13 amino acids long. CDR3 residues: CASSTGPGTEAFF. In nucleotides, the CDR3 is TGTGCCAGCAGCACCGGACCAGGGACTGAAGCTTTCTTT.